This T cell receptor (beta chain) was documented in a study of neoadjuvant anti-PD-1 for oral cavity cancer. Method: immunoSEQ multiplex PCR; TCRdb's copy keeps in-frame clones and lacks some. The sample records 30,000 to 35,000 clones, around nine tenths being singletons. These oral cavity squamous cell carcinomas were HPV-negative and locally advanced. CDR1 SGHNT and CDR2 YYREEE come from the germline V gene (reference sequence). CDR3 length: 12 residues. The ends were cut back, 1 base at V and 1 base at J, with 2 bases in the middle. This material consisted of PBMCs, taken before nivolumab (anti-PD-1) treatment. The source of this sequence is a person aged 35-80 years with oral cavity squamous cell carcinoma. The chain is built from TRBV5-4 and TRBJ1-1; no clear D gene. In nucleotides, the CDR3 is TGTGCCAGCAGCTTGAGGAACACTGAAGCTTTCTTT. As protein: CASSLRNTEAFF.